These 31 T cell receptor beta chains were all obtained from the same sample, sequenced in a study of blood T cell repertoires in COVID-19. TCRdb keeps only in-frame clones here, not all; method: immunoSEQ multiplex PCR. The sample has 35,000 to 45,000 clones, approximately 91% seen once. The sequencing sample was made of peripheral blood. These receptors were collected from a man between 65 and 85 years old with acute or convalescent COVID-19.

The rearrangement links TRBV28 to TRBJ1-2; D gene unclear. With 6 bases removed from V and 4 bases from J, the gap between germline ends came to 18 bases. In germline, CDR1 is MDHEN, CDR2 SYDVKM. CDR3 length equals 15 residues. As DNA, the CDR3 is TGTGCCAGCAGCGTGACCGGCGGGTCCCCCTATGGCTACACCTTC. Protein product: CASSVTGGSPYGYTF.

This clone was recorded only once. This sequence joins TRBV29-1 and TRBJ1-6; 9 bases agree with TRBD1. V was clipped by 6 bases and J by 10 bases; unmatched bases: 7. CDR3 length: 13 residues. Germline-derived CDR1 and CDR2 are SQVTM and ANQGSEA. Here the CDR3 reads CSVGRDRVSPLHF. CDR3 nucleotide sequence: TGCAGCGTGGGCCGGGACAGGGTGTCACCCCTCCACTTT.

The chain has TRBV9 and TRBJ2-6; D uncertain. With 3 bases removed from V and 0 bases from J, the gap between germline ends came to 16 bases. The CDR3 runs 18 residues. CDR1 SGDLS and CDR2 YYNGEE come from the germline V gene. This CDR3 reads CASSALRGQSSGANVLTF. DNA for the CDR3: TGTGCCAGCAGCGCCTTAAGAGGTCAGAGCTCTGGGGCCAACGTCCTGACTTTC. Looking up the rest from reference TRBV9 and TRBJ2-6 gives the full variable domain: DSGVTQTPKHLITATGQRVTLRCSPRSGDLSVYWYQQSLDQGLQFLIQYYNGEERAKGNILERFSAQQFPDLHSELNLSSLELGDSALYFCASSALRGQSSGANVLTFGAGSRLTVL.

V and J are TRBV7-2 and TRBJ2-7; D perhaps matches TRBD2 (5 bases). CDR1 is SGHTA, CDR2 FQGNSA, per germline. This CDR3 has 11 amino acids. V lost 6 bases, J lost 10 bases, and 13 bases lay in between. In DNA form, the CDR3 reads TGTGCCAGCAGTTCCTCCGGGATCCAGTACTTC. Translation gives CASSSSGIQYF.

The rearrangement links TRBV5-5 to TRBJ2-1, with D uncertain. The CDR3 loop spans 12 amino acids. Germline loops: CDR1 SGHKS, CDR2 YYEKEE (reference sequence). V lost 2 bases, J lost 8 bases, and 8 bases lay in between. DNA of the CDR3: TGTGCCAGCAGCTTCTGGTTAGATGAGCAGTTCTTC. Translation: CASSFWLDEQFF.

J is TRBJ2-1 and V is TRBV5-1, with TRBD2 matching 7 bases. The CDR3 length is 14 residues. CDR1 and CDR2 from the germline V gene are SGHRS and YFSETQ. Unmatched junction bases numbered 6, after V lost 0 bases and J lost 9 bases. The CDR3 loop is CASSLGERGGEQFF. For the CDR3, the DNA is TGCGCCAGCAGCTTGGGGGAGCGGGGCGGTGAGCAGTTCTTC.

The sample holds a few counts of this clone. This rearrangement joins TRBV13 to TRBJ1-6; TRBD1 is a possible D gene (6 bases). Between the trimmed V and J ends, which lost 3 bases and 5 bases, there was a span of 11 bases. The germline V gene encodes CDR1 PRHDT and CDR2 FYEKMQ (reference sequence). The CDR3 has 15 residues. The CDR3 nucleotides are TGTGCCAGCAGCTTCGGACAGCAGAATAATTCACCCCTCCACTTT. Its protein is CASSFGQQNNSPLHF.

The rearrangement uses TRBV5-5 and TRBJ2-6, with D possibly being TRBD2 (6 bases). V was cut by 3 bases and J by 2 bases, with 18 bases left in between. The CDR3 length is 18 residues. Germline lookup yields CDR1 SGHKS and CDR2 YYEKEE (reference sequence). The CDR3 DNA follows: TGTGCCAGCAGCTGGGTCGGAGGGCCCGGCCCTGGGGCCAACGTCCTGACTTTC. It is translated as CASSWVGGPGPGANVLTF.

V usage is TRBV24-1 and J usage is TRBJ2-2, with TRBD1 identical over 9 bases. Germline lookup yields CDR1 KGHDR and CDR2 SFDVKD. Trimming took 4 bases from V and 5 from J; bases not matched to a gene: 7. This CDR3 has 16 amino acids. The DNA for the CDR3 is TGTGCCACCAGTGACCCCGACAGGGGGAGGACCGGGGAGCTGTTTTTT. Translation: CATSDPDRGRTGELFF.

Here the CDR3 DNA reads TGTGCCAGCAGTGTACAAACAGGGGCGAGTAATGAAAAACTGTTTTTT. Amino acids: CASSVQTGASNEKLFF. The chain combines TRBV6-1 with TRBJ1-4; 7 bases agree with TRBD1. The CDR3 runs 16 residues. Germline-derived CDR1 and CDR2 are MNHNS and SASEGT. V lost 4 bases and J lost 4; bases outside the gene matches: 9.

The chain employs TRBV29-1 and TRBJ1-3; 9 positions match TRBD1. Trimming removed 6 bases from V and 4 bases from J; junction bases left unmatched: 4. Germline CDR1 and CDR2: SQVTM and ANQGSEA. This CDR3 contains 13 residues. Written as DNA, the CDR3 is TGCAGCGTCGGGACAGGGAGAGGAAACACCATATATTTT. It codes for CSVGTGRGNTIYF.

This clone has only one observation. The chain couples TRBV7-3 to TRBJ2-1, with TRBD2 matching 9 bases. In germline, CDR1 is SGHTA, CDR2 FQGTGA. V trimming: 1 base; J trimming: 8 bases; junction bases outside the gene matches: 0. The CDR3 contains 13 residues. This CDR3 is CASSLSGRDEQFF. DNA of the CDR3: TGTGCCAGCAGCTTAAGCGGGAGGGATGAGCAGTTCTTC.

This clone was picked up a small number of times. The rearrangement uses TRBV10-3 and TRBJ1-1; 7 bases agree with TRBD1. The germline CDR1 and CDR2 sequences are ENHRY and SYGVKD. The CDR3 loop spans 13 amino acids. J was trimmed by 2 bases and V by 9 bases; bases with no gene match: 6. The CDR3 DNA reads as TGTGCCATAGGACAGGAGACTAACACTGAAGCTTTCTTT. Translated: CAIGQETNTEAFF.

The rearrangement uses TRBV19 and TRBJ2-3, with TRBD2 matching 10 bases. The V segment lost 3 bases and the J segment 0 bases; nucleotides outside the gene matches: 6. The CDR3 loop spans 17 amino acids. The germline V gene encodes CDR1 LNHDA and CDR2 SQIVND (reference sequence). DNA of the CDR3: TGTGCCAGTAGTATCCAGAGGACTAGCGGTAGCACAGATACGCAGTATTTT. This codes for CASSIQRTSGSTDTQYF.

The chain carries TRBV7-2 and TRBJ1-2; D call uncertain. Germline CDR1 is SGHTA and CDR2 is FQGNSA. The CDR3 sequence is 12 residues long. Trimming removed 2 bases at V and 3 bases at J, with 4 bases between. The CDR3 nucleotides are TGTGCCAGCAGCTTACCAGACTATGGCTACACCTTC. The encoded protein is CASSLPDYGYTF.

The chain links TRBV2 to TRBJ2-7; D possibly corresponds to TRBD2 (6 bases). Per germline, CDR1 SNHLY and CDR2 FYNNEI. With 3 bases removed from V and 2 bases from J, the gap between germline ends came to 17 bases. This CDR3 spans 16 amino acids. In nucleotides, the CDR3 is TGTGCCAGCAGTGACTTGCGGGGCCTACCTACCTACGAGCAGTACTTC. It specifies CASSDLRGLPTYEQYF. The whole variable domain, filled in from reference TRBV2 and TRBJ2-7, reads EPEVTQTPSHQVTQMGQEVILRCVPISNHLYFYWYRQILGQKVEFLVSFYNNEISEKSEIFDDQFSVERPDGSNFTLKIRSTKLEDSAMYFCASSDLRGLPTYEQYFGPGTRLTVT.

The chain links TRBV29-1 to TRBJ2-5; the match to TRBD2 covers 11 bases. Germline V gene lookup returns CDR1 SQVTM and CDR2 ANQGSEA. V gave up 6 bases and J gave up 1 base; unmatched junction bases: 7. This CDR3 region has 15 residues. The CDR3 coding sequence is TGCAGCGTGATCTCGGGACTAGCGGTCCAAGAGACCCAGTACTTC. Its translation is CSVISGLAVQETQYF. Full variable domain (remainder filled in from reference TRBV29-1 and TRBJ2-5): SAVISQKPSRDICQRGTSLTIQCQVDSQVTMMFWYRQQPGQSLTLIATANQGSEATYESGFVIDKFPISRPNLTFSTLTVSNMSPEDSSIYLCSVISGLAVQETQYFGPGTRLLVL.

The V gene is TRBV10-3, the J gene TRBJ1-2, with a tentative D call TRBD1 (5 bases). V was cut by 2 bases and J by 0 bases, with 10 bases left in between. The CDR3 covers 15 residues. Germline V gene data show CDR1 as ENHRY and CDR2 as SYGVKD. CDR3 DNA sequence: TGTGCCATCAGTGAGGGCGACAGAACTAACTATGGCTACACCTTC. Its protein is CAISEGDRTNYGYTF.

The rearrangement uses TRBV5-1 and TRBJ2-2, with TRBD1 identical over 7 bases. This CDR3 is 15 amino acids long. The V segment lost 2 bases and the J segment 2 bases; nucleotides outside the gene matches: 3. The germline gives CDR1 SGHRS, CDR2 YFSETQ. For the CDR3, the DNA is TGCGCCAGCAGCTTCGGGACAGCAAACACCGGGGAGCTGTTTTTT. This encodes CASSFGTANTGELFF.

V gene TRBV5-1 combines with J gene TRBJ2-5; 7 bases are a match to TRBD1. The CDR3 loop spans 20 amino acids. V dropped 0 bases and J dropped 5; count of bases not matched to a gene: 22. Germline CDR1 SGHRS, CDR2 YFSETQ. CDR3 protein: CASSLEETGSRGIGMETQYF. The CDR3 nucleotides read TGCGCCAGCAGCTTGGAGGAGACAGGGAGTAGGGGTATTGGTATGGAGACCCAGTACTTC.

V is TRBV2 and J is TRBJ2-1, with TRBD2 matching over 9 bases. Germline loops: CDR1 SNHLY, CDR2 FYNNEI. This CDR3 is 19 amino acids long. V was clipped by 2 bases and J by 1 base; unmatched bases: 12. Here the CDR3 DNA reads TGTGCCAGCAGTGAATTTAATTGGCTAGCGGGACCTTCCTACAATGAGCAGTTCTTC. Translating it yields CASSEFNWLAGPSYNEQFF. Full variable domain (remainder filled in from reference TRBV2 and TRBJ2-1): EPEVTQTPSHQVTQMGQEVILRCVPISNHLYFYWYRQILGQKVEFLVSFYNNEISEKSEIFDDQFSVERPDGSNFTLKIRSTKLEDSAMYFCASSEFNWLAGPSYNEQFFGPGTRLTVL.

The chain has TRBV6-2 or TRBV6-3 and TRBJ2-4; D not resolved. There are 12 residues in the CDR3. CDR1 is MNHEY and CDR2 is SVGEGT in the germline V gene. Trimming took off 6 bases at V and 8 bases at J, with 11 bases between the two ends. The CDR3 nucleotides read TGTGCCAGCAGCCTCTTGGCGGACATTCAGTACTTC. The encoded protein is CASSLLADIQYF.

The rearrangement joins TRBV24-1 to TRBJ1-2, with D hard to call. V shed 4 bases and J shed 4 bases, with 6 bases lying between them. Germline V gene data show CDR1 as KGHDR and CDR2 as SFDVKD. This CDR3 is 12 amino acids long. The CDR3, as DNA: TGTGCCACCAGTGACGGGGTCTATGGCTACACCTTC. Residues: CATSDGVYGYTF.

CDR3 coding DNA: TGTGCCAGCAGCTTAAGCGCAGTGTTAACCGGGGAGCTGTTTTTT. This codes for CASSLSAVLTGELFF. The gene calls are TRBV7-6 and TRBJ2-2; D gene unclear. Germline-derived CDR1 and CDR2 are SGHVS and FNYEAQ. The CDR3 is 15 amino acids. Trimming stripped 2 bases from V and 5 bases from J, with 12 bases between.

This clone was counted a few times. This chain links TRBV6-5 with TRBJ1-2, with a possible D match to TRBD1 (5 bases). The CDR3 covers 13 residues. Trimming stripped 6 bases from V and 7 bases from J, with 15 bases between. Germline-derived CDR1 and CDR2 are MNHEY and SVGAGI. CDR3 protein: CASRSRASSGYTF. The CDR3, as DNA: TGTGCCAGCAGAAGCAGGGCTTCGAGTGGCTACACCTTC.

This chain connects TRBV6-5 to TRBJ1-2; D is undetermined. V was pared by 5 bases and J by 6 bases, with 16 bases between. CDR1 is MNHEY and CDR2 is SVGAGI in the germline V gene. CDR3 length: 14 amino acids. The CDR3 DNA reads as TGTGCCAGCAGTCCCCGGGGTGGGGTCAATGGCTACACCTTC. This gives the protein CASSPRGGVNGYTF.

The V call is TRBV4-3, the J call TRBJ2-7, with a tentative D call TRBD2 (5 bases). CDR1 is LGHNA and CDR2 is YSLEER in the germline V gene. This CDR3 region has 16 residues. V was cut by 0 bases and J by 0 bases, with 12 bases left in between. The CDR3 DNA reads as TGCGCCAGCAGCCAAGATGAGCGGACCAACTCCTACGAGCAGTACTTC. Its protein is CASSQDERTNSYEQYF.

This chain joins TRBV7-2 and TRBJ2-1; D is unclear. V was clipped by 1 base and J by 0 bases, with 7 bases between them. This CDR3 is built from 15 residues. Germline-derived CDR1 and CDR2 are SGHTA and FQGNSA. The CDR3 region is CASSLEASSYNEQFF. CDR3 bases: TGTGCCAGCAGCTTAGAAGCAAGCTCCTACAATGAGCAGTTCTTC.

The chain joins TRBV5-1 to TRBJ2-1; TRBD1 might be the D (5 bases). The V end lost 3 bases, the J end lost 8 bases, and 12 bases lay between the germline ends. The CDR3 runs to 13 residues. The germline CDR1 and CDR2 sequences are SGHRS and YFSETQ. The CDR3 loop reads CASSSQGDHEQFF. In DNA form, the CDR3 reads TGCGCCAGCAGCTCGCAGGGCGACCATGAGCAGTTCTTC.

The rearrangement links TRBV18 to TRBJ1-4, with D unresolved. This CDR3 spans 16 amino acids. V gave up 6 bases and J gave up 0 bases, with 14 bases separating them. Per germline, CDR1 KGHSH and CDR2 LQKENI. CDR3 bases: TGTGCCAGCTCTCTTGATACACCTGCAACTAATGAAAAACTGTTTTTT. Amino acid sequence: CASSLDTPATNEKLFF.

This clone was observed a handful of times. The rearrangement links TRBV6-6 to TRBJ2-7; 7 nucleotides line up with TRBD1. Trimming took 5 bases from V and 2 from J; bases not matched to a gene: 9. Germline CDR1 MNHNY, CDR2 SVGAGI (reference sequence). This CDR3 has 15 amino acids. The CDR3 bases are TGTGCCAGCAGTCCTAACCGGGACAGAACCTACGAGCAGTACTTC. This translates into CASSPNRDRTYEQYF.